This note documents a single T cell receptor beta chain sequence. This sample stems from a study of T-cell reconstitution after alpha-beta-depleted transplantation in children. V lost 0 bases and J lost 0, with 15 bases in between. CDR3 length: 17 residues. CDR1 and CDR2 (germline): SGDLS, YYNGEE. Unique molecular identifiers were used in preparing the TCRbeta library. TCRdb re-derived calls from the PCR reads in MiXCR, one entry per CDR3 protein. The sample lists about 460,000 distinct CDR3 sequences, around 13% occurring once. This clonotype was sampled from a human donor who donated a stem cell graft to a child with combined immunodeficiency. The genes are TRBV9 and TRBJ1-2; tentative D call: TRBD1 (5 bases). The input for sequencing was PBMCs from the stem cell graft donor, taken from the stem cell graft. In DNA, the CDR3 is TGTGCCAGCAGCGTAGGGGGCCGGGACGGTGCTAACTATGGCTACACCTTC. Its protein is CASSVGGRDGANYGYTF.